This TCR beta chain was sequenced during a study of blood T cell repertoires in COVID-19. Repertoires were generated with immunoSEQ multiplex PCR, while TCRdb's copy carries only in-frame clones and drops some. Altogether under 500,000 clones are present, roughly 90% being singletons, with the ten largest covering more than 4%. The sequencing input was peripheral blood. The sequence was collected from a woman in her 30s with acute or convalescent COVID-19.

The CDR3 loop is CASSPRTSSNTGELFF. In DNA, the CDR3 is TGTGCCAGCAGCCCTCGGACTAGCTCAAACACCGGGGAGCTGTTTTTT. This rearrangement joins TRBV7-8 to TRBJ2-2; 8 nucleotides align to TRBD2. The CDR3 has 16 amino acids. Germline V gives CDR1 SGHVS, CDR2 FQNEAQ. Losses at the gene ends were 5 bases for V and 2 bases for J; bases not matched to a gene: 7.